This is a list of T cell receptor beta chains from one sample in a study of blood T cell repertoires in COVID-19. Here immunoSEQ multiplex PCR was the method, and the copy in TCRdb shows in-frame clones only, minus some. Of about 300,000 clones in the sample, over 85% are singletons; the top ten hold around 1.9%. Sequencing was performed on peripheral blood. Receptors originate from a woman aged 25 to 45 with COVID-19, enrolled during active disease. CDR3s include the opening cysteine and the closing phenylalanine or tryptophan. A D gene is named only where the DNA matches it firmly. The size field is filled for only some rows; it gives once, few, many or a size class.

V	D	J	size	DNA	CDR3
TRBV29-1	.	TRBJ2-6	once	TGCAGCGTTGAAGAAGCTGGTTCTGGGGCCAACGTCCTGACTTTC	CSVEEAGSGANVLTF
TRBV7-6	TRBD1	TRBJ2-2	.	TGTGCCAGCAGCACCCGGGACAGGGGGCGCCCCGGGGAGCTGTTTTTT	CASSTRDRGRPGELFF
TRBV5-4	.	TRBJ1-1	.	TGTGCCAGCAGCTTGGACAGGGCTTCGCGAGCTTTCTTT	CASSLDRASRAFF
TRBV19	.	TRBJ1-5	few	TGTGCCAGTAGTCATAGCAATCAGCCCCAGCATTTT	CASSHSNQPQHF
TRBV7-9	.	TRBJ2-7	.	TGTGCCAGCAGCTTAGGTATAGGGGTCGGCGAGCAGTACTTC	CASSLGIGVGEQYF
TRBV7-8	TRBD1	TRBJ1-5	.	TGTGCCAGCAGCTTAGCCCCGACAGGGGGCGGCTATCAGCCCCAGCATTTT	CASSLAPTGGGYQPQHF
TRBV19	.	TRBJ2-3	.	TGTGCCAGTAGTATGGCCCCGAGGGATACGCAGTATTTT	CASSMAPRDTQYF
TRBV19	.	TRBJ1-1	.	TGTGCCAGTAGCCTCTTACGCGGGGGTGAAGCTTTCTTT	CASSLLRGGEAFF
TRBV6-1	.	TRBJ1-5	.	TGTGCCAGCAGTGAAGAGGGGGTGCGAAATCAGCCCCAGCATTTT	CASSEEGVRNQPQHF
TRBV28	TRBD1	TRBJ1-5	.	TGTGCCAGCAGCCGACAGGGGGCGTACCAGCCCCAGCATTTT	CASSRQGAYQPQHF
TRBV6-5	.	TRBJ1-1	once	TGTGCCAGCAGTTACGGCCCTGAAGCTTTCTTT	CASSYGPEAFF
TRBV6-5	.	TRBJ1-1	few	TGTGCCAGCAGTTACGAGGCCGGTGTTTTCGAAGCTTTCTTT	CASSYEAGVFEAFF
TRBV7-9	.	TRBJ1-2	.	TGTGCTCTCCAGGCTGGGTTTGGCTACACCTTC	CALQAGFGYTF
TRBV6-4	.	TRBJ1-6	.	TGTGCCAGCAGTGCAACCAGGGATAATTCACCCCTCCACTTT	CASSATRDNSPLHF
TRBV2	.	TRBJ1-1	.	TGTGCCAGCAGTGAAGAACAGGGATACACTGAAGCTTTCTTT	CASSEEQGYTEAFF
TRBV5-4	TRBD2	TRBJ2-3	.	TGTGCCAGCAGCTGGGGGGGTGAGGAGTCAGATACGCAGTATTTT	CASSWGGEESDTQYF
TRBV11-1	TRBD1	TRBJ2-5	.	TGTGCCAGCAGCAAAGCCGGGACAGGGGCTCGGGAGACCCAGTACTTC	CASSKAGTGARETQYF
TRBV30	.	TRBJ1-6	.	TGTGCCTGGAGAGGCAGCCGTAGCTTCAATTCACCCCTCCACTTT	CAWRGSRSFNSPLHF
TRBV15	.	TRBJ2-5	.	TGTGCCACCAGCAAAGAACGGGTCTCGGAGACCCAGTACTTC	CATSKERVSETQYF
TRBV5-1	.	TRBJ1-3	.	TGCGCCAGCAGCTTGTCGGGGGAATCCTCTGGAAACACCATATATTTT	CASSLSGESSGNTIYF
TRBV11-2	TRBD1	TRBJ2-6	.	TGTGCCAGCAGCTTGGGTACAGGGGCATCCGGGGCCAACGTCCTGACTTTC	CASSLGTGASGANVLTF
TRBV5-1	.	TRBJ1-6	.	TGCGCCAGCAGTTATGAGAGCCGCGGATCACCCCTCCACTTT	CASSYESRGSPLHF
TRBV11-2	TRBD1	TRBJ2-2	.	TGTGCCAGCGGAGAGGCAGGGGGCGCAGAAACCGGGGAGCTGTTTTTT	CASGEAGGAETGELFF
TRBV18	.	TRBJ1-6	.	TGTGCCAGCTCACGACTGAGCACAGGCCCCAATTCACCCCTCCACTTT	CASSRLSTGPNSPLHF
TRBV29-1	TRBD1	TRBJ1-6	.	TGCAGCGCCCCACGGAGGGAAGGGGGCGTCGGGGATTCACCCCTCCACTTT	CSAPRREGGVGDSPLHF
TRBV5-4	.	TRBJ2-3	.	TGTGCCAGCAGCTCAGAAAGCACAGATACGCAGTATTTT	CASSSESTDTQYF
TRBV7-8	TRBD1	TRBJ1-5	.	TGTGCCAGCAGCCCCATCGCCGACAGGGCCAATCAGCCCCAGCATTTT	CASSPIADRANQPQHF
TRBV6-5	TRBD1	TRBJ1-2	.	TGTGCCAGCAGTTACACGGGACAGGGTGCTGGCTACACCTTC	CASSYTGQGAGYTF
TRBV27	TRBD2	TRBJ2-5	.	TGTGCCAGCAGTTCCCGCCTCGGGGGGGAGCAAGGAACCCAGTACTTC	CASSSRLGGEQGTQYF
TRBV6-1	.	TRBJ2-3	.	TGTGCCAGCAGTGAGTCCCCCGTCCCGTCAGATACGCAGTATTTT	CASSESPVPSDTQYF
TRBV7-3	.	TRBJ1-2	.	TGTGCCAGCAGCTTAACGGCCCAGGTTGGCTACACCTTC	CASSLTAQVGYTF
TRBV6-5	TRBD1	TRBJ1-1	.	TGTGCCAGCAGTTACCGACAGGGTGAAGCTTTCTTT	CASSYRQGEAFF
TRBV3-1/TRBV3-2	.	TRBJ1-6	.	TGTGCCAGCAGCCAAGATTGGGGCCTCGATTCACCCCTCCACTTT	CASSQDWGLDSPLHF
TRBV2	.	TRBJ1-2	.	TGTGCCAGCAGTCCCGGAGGGCGGCGACTATATGGCTACACCTTC	CASSPGGRRLYGYTF
TRBV18	TRBD1	TRBJ1-6	.	TGTGCCAGCTCACCATCCGACAGGGGTTTGCTTTATAATTCACCCCTCCACTTT	CASSPSDRGLLYNSPLHF
TRBV9	.	TRBJ1-1	.	TGTGCCAGCAGCGCCCTACGCACTGAAGCTTTCTTT	CASSALRTEAFF
TRBV12-5	.	TRBJ1-2	.	TGTGCTAGTGGTTTAGAAGGGGCCATCGATTACTATGGCTACACCTTC	CASGLEGAIDYYGYTF
TRBV5-4	TRBD1	TRBJ2-1	once	TGTGCCAGCAGCTTCGCAGCCCGGACAGGGAGCAATGAGCAGTTCTTC	CASSFAARTGSNEQFF
TRBV4-2	TRBD1	TRBJ2-1	.	TGTGCCAGCAGCCAAGATAGGGGACAGGGTTACAATGAGCAGTTCTTC	CASSQDRGQGYNEQFF
TRBV6-4	.	TRBJ1-1	.	TGTGCCAGCAGTGACTCGAGTTCCACTGAAGCTTTCTTT	CASSDSSSTEAFF
TRBV3-1/TRBV3-2	.	TRBJ1-2	.	TGTGCCAGCAGCCGCAACAGGGCAAACTATGGCTACACCTTC	CASSRNRANYGYTF
TRBV2	TRBD1	TRBJ1-2	.	TGTGCCAGCGGGTTGGTAGGGGGCAATGGCTACACCTTC	CASGLVGGNGYTF
TRBV4-2	TRBD1	TRBJ1-6	.	TGTGCCAGCAGCCAAGAATACAGGGGGCCGAGTTCACCCCTCCACTTT	CASSQEYRGPSSPLHF
TRBV19	.	TRBJ1-2	.	TGTGCCAGTAGTATAGGAACGGAGAGTTATGGCTACACCTTC	CASSIGTESYGYTF
TRBV4-2	.	TRBJ1-2	.	TGTGCCAGCAGCCAAGATCGGGGGGCGAGGGGCTACACCTTC	CASSQDRGARGYTF
TRBV7-2	TRBD1	TRBJ1-2	.	TGTGCCAGCAGCTTAGTTCACAGGGGAGTAAACGATGGCTACACCTTC	CASSLVHRGVNDGYTF
TRBV7-9	.	TRBJ2-3	.	TGTGCCAGCAGCTTAGGCGCGGGTCTCACAGATACGCAGTATTTT	CASSLGAGLTDTQYF
TRBV5-1	TRBD1	TRBJ1-1	once	TGCGCCAGCAGCTACGATGCCTACAGGGGCCCCCATCCCGACACTGAAGCTTTCTTT	CASSYDAYRGPHPDTEAFF
TRBV7-2	.	TRBJ1-2	.	TGTGCCAGCAGCTTACGGCAGGGACTTACTAACTATGGCTACACCTTC	CASSLRQGLTNYGYTF
TRBV11-2	TRBD1	TRBJ2-7	.	TGTGCCAGCAGCCTCCGACAGGGACGTCCCTACGAGCAGTACTTC	CASSLRQGRPYEQYF
TRBV19	.	TRBJ1-5	.	TGTGCCAGCGAGCCTACAGGGTGGAGCAATCAGCCCCAGCATTTT	CASEPTGWSNQPQHF
TRBV14	.	TRBJ2-2	.	TGTGCCAGCAGCCATTGGCCGCCCGCCGGGGAGCTGTTTTTT	CASSHWPPAGELFF
TRBV3-1/TRBV3-2	TRBD2	TRBJ2-3	.	TGTGCCAGCAGCCAAGTTGCAGCGGGAGAGTTCACAGATACGCAGTATTTT	CASSQVAAGEFTDTQYF
TRBV3-1/TRBV3-2	.	TRBJ1-2	.	TGTGCCAGCAGCCAAAGGGGGACAAAGATGAATGGCTACACCTTC	CASSQRGTKMNGYTF